This TCR beta chain emerged from a study of cytomegalovirus exposure and HLA in healthy donors. Whole-study results and caveats: Cytomegalovirus-associated status was assigned to more than 150 TCR beta chains.

On this clone itself: No antigen is known for it.

The method was immunoSEQ multiplex PCR; TCRdb's version includes in-frame clones alone and lacks a portion of them. The table has over 60,000 clones, 85% to 95% seen once. Trimming stripped 5 bases from V and 2 bases from J, with 9 bases between. CDR3 size: 13 residues. Germline loops: CDR1 SNHLY, CDR2 FYNNEI. The sample was PBMCs. The sequence was collected from a man between 18 and 29 years old in good health and CMV-seronegative. This chain joins TRBV2 and TRBJ1-1; no clear D. The CDR3: CASSKEQNTEAFF. CDR3 nucleotides: TGTGCCAGCAGTAAAGAACAAAACACTGAAGCTTTCTTT.